The 24 T cell receptor beta chains below were found in one sample sequenced in a study of T-cell memory formation after mild COVID-19. MiXCR, applied by TCRdb to the 5' RACE reads, yields one record per CDR3 protein. The profile shows more than 350,000 distinct CDR3 sequences, around 20% of them singletons. The sample consisted of PBMCs or a T cell subset sorted from them (not recorded which). The origin of the receptors is an adult woman who had mild COVID-19 (a few samples of this study predate the infection). Cell type and time point are not known.

The table lists this clonotype with a count of one. This chain uses TRBV12-3 or TRBV12-4 with TRBJ2-2; no definite D call. V was shortened by 5 bases and J by 2 bases, with 24 bases between the two germline ends. The CDR3 is made up of 19 amino acids. This CDR3 reads CASSPRKTPAISNTGELFF. The CDR3 DNA sequence: TGTGCCAGCAGTCCCAGAAAGACACCCGCCATTTCAAACACCGGGGAGCTGTTTTTT.

This clonotype occurred a few times. The CDR3 sequence is CASSFPGLTAEQYF. The CDR3 nucleotides read TGTGCCAGCAGCTTCCCGGGACTAACCGCCGAGCAGTACTTC. The chain couples TRBV7-2 to TRBJ2-7; the match to TRBD2 covers 7 bases. The CDR3 runs to 14 residues. Trimming cost V 3 bases and J 6 bases; bases outside gene matches: 8. From germline, CDR1 is SGHTA and CDR2 FQGNSA.

The chain joins TRBV7-8 to TRBJ1-1, with TRBD1 as a possible D gene (6 bases). The CDR3 spans 11 residues. The ends were cut back, 4 bases at V and 10 bases at J, with 10 bases in the middle. Germline values: CDR1 SGHVS, CDR2 FQNEAQ. The DNA for the CDR3 is TGTGCCAGCAGCTCTGAAGGGGGAGCTTTCTTT. This gives the protein CASSSEGGAFF. Based on the CDR3 plus reference TRBV7-8 and TRBJ1-1, the full variable domain is GAGVSQSPRYKVAKRGQDVALRCDPISGHVSLFWYQQALGQGPEFLTYFQNEAQLDKSGLPSDRFFAERPEGSVSTLKIQRTQQEDSAVYLCASSSEGGAFFGQGTRLTVV.

The genes are TRBV29-1 and TRBJ1-2; TRBD1 aligns across 7 bases. Germline V gene lookup returns CDR1 SQVTM and CDR2 ANQGSEA. V was pared by 5 bases and J by 10 bases, with 7 bases of the junction left unmatched. This CDR3 comprises 11 residues. The DNA of the CDR3 is TGCAGCGTTACGGGACAGAATCACTACACCTTC. Amino acids: CSVTGQNHYTF. The full variable domain, with the rest looked up from reference TRBV29-1 and TRBJ1-2, is SAVISQKPSRDICQRGTSLTIQCQVDSQVTMMFWYRQQPGQSLTLIATANQGSEATYESGFVIDKFPISRPNLTFSTLTVSNMSPEDSSIYLCSVTGQNHYTFGSGTRLTVV.

The CDR3, as DNA: TGTGCCAGCAAACCGGGACAGAGCCTAGCCTCTGGGGCCAACGTCCTGACTTTC. This sequence encodes CASKPGQSLASGANVLTF. The chain has TRBV12-3 or TRBV12-4 and TRBJ2-6, with 7 nucleotides matching TRBD1. J gave up 0 bases and V 7 bases, and 12 bases lay outside the gene matches. The CDR3 has 18 amino acids.

This sequence joins TRBV25-1 and TRBJ2-1; D unclear. The germline V and J ends were trimmed by 4 bases and 8 bases, with 12 bases remaining between them. The CDR3 extends over 13 amino acids. Germline V gene lookup returns CDR1 MGHDK and CDR2 SYGVNS. CDR3 bases: TGTGCCAGCAGTGCACAGAGTACCGATGAGCAGTTCTTC. Translating it yields CASSAQSTDEQFF.

This clonotype has only a few counts. The chain carries TRBV5-1 and TRBJ2-7; D may be TRBD1 (5 bases). This CDR3 spans 13 amino acids. Trimming shortened V by 3 bases and J by 2 bases, and 9 bases separated the two germline ends. Germline V gene data show CDR1 as SGHRS and CDR2 as YFSETQ. The CDR3 coding sequence is TGCGCCAGCAGCTCCCCGGACACCTACGAGCAGTACTTC. Amino acid sequence: CASSSPDTYEQYF.

This clonotype was detected a few times. J is TRBJ2-2 and V is TRBV7-3; D perhaps matches TRBD2 (6 bases). The length of the CDR3 is 15 residues. Trimming removed 9 bases at V and 5 bases at J, with 19 bases between. Per germline, CDR1 SGHTA and CDR2 FQGTGA. The CDR3 here is CASSLVPGRTGELFF. In DNA form, the CDR3 reads TGTGCCAGTTCCCTTGTCCCTGGGAGGACCGGGGAGCTGTTTTTT.

V is TRBV5-1 and J is TRBJ2-7, with D hard to call. V was trimmed by 6 bases and J by 0 bases, leaving 16 bases between them. Germline V lookup: CDR1 SGHRS, CDR2 YFSETQ. The CDR3 spans 15 residues. DNA of the CDR3: TGCGCCAGCACCGCCTCTGGGGTCCGCTCCTACGAGCAGTACTTC. Protein: CASTASGVRSYEQYF.

This clonotype was seen more than once but under ten times. The chain couples TRBV6-1 to TRBJ1-1; D might be TRBD1 (6 bases). The V end was cut by 3 bases, the J end by 3 bases, with 20 bases between. This CDR3 contains 17 residues. Germline V lookup: CDR1 MNHNS, CDR2 SASEGT. In nucleotides, the CDR3 is TGTGCCAGCAGTGACACAGGGATGCCTAGAGGATACACTGAAGCTTTCTTT. Translated, it gives CASSDTGMPRGYTEAFF.

This clonotype was counted between two and nine times. CDR3 nucleotides: TGTGCCAGCAGTCTCGGGATCGTGGCCTACTACGAGCAGTACTTC. It codes for CASSLGIVAYYEQYF. The genes are TRBV28 and TRBJ2-7; perhaps TRBD2 as D (5 bases). V was trimmed by 5 bases and J by 3 bases, leaving 17 bases between them. The CDR3 extends over 15 amino acids. Germline loops: CDR1 MDHEN, CDR2 SYDVKM.

The chain recombines TRBV12-3 or TRBV12-4 with TRBJ2-2, with 7 bases aligning to TRBD2. V lost 0 bases to trimming and J lost 3 bases; unmatched junction nucleotides: 7. The CDR3 contains 17 residues. DNA of the CDR3: TGTGCCAGCAGTTTAGCGCTTATTAGCGGGTACACCGGGGAGCTGTTTTTT. It translates to CASSLALISGYTGELFF.

The CDR3 protein is CASEPGGQKNIQYF. For the CDR3, the DNA is TGTGCCAGCGAGCCCGGGGGCCAAAAAAACATTCAGTACTTC. The rearrangement joins TRBV11-3 to TRBJ2-4; D may match TRBD1 or TRBD2 (6 bases each). Trimming cost V 8 bases and J 4 bases, with 15 bases left between them. This CDR3 contains 14 residues. Germline lookup yields CDR1 SGHNT and CDR2 YENEEA. The variable domain in full, completed from reference TRBV11-3 and TRBJ2-4, reads EAGVVQSPRYKIIEKKQPVAFWCNPISGHNTLYWYLQNLGQGPELLIRYENEEAVDDSQLPKDRFSAERLKGVDSTLKIQPAELGDSAVYLCASEPGGQKNIQYFGAGTRLSVL.

The genes are TRBV4-1 and TRBJ2-1; 7 bases fit TRBD1. CDR3 length: 16 amino acids. The germline V gene encodes CDR1 MGHRA and CDR2 YSYEKL. The J segment lost 4 bases and the V segment lost 3 bases, leaving 9 bases of the junction unmatched. The CDR3 loop reads CASSHFDGTAYNEQFF. In DNA, the CDR3 is TGCGCCAGCAGCCATTTCGACGGGACAGCTTACAATGAGCAGTTCTTC.

This clonotype was found a few times. The CDR3 nucleotides are TGCGCCAGCAGCCACGTACAGAACACCGGGGAGCTGTTTTTT. It yields the protein CASSHVQNTGELFF. The genes are TRBV4-1 and TRBJ2-2; D gene uncertain. The CDR3 length is 14 residues. CDR1 is MGHRA and CDR2 is YSYEKL in the germline V gene. Trimming removed 3 bases from V and 1 base from J, with 6 bases in between.

This clonotype came up a few times. J is TRBJ2-3 and V is TRBV20-1; possible D gene TRBD2, 6 bases. Germline-derived CDR1 and CDR2 are DFQATT and SNEGSKA (reference sequence). The V and J ends lost 1 base and 7 bases respectively, with 18 bases between them. The CDR3 has 15 residues. In nucleotides, the CDR3 is TGCAGTGCTAGAGCAGCCCTAGCCGGAGGGCATACGCAGTATTTT. Translated, it gives CSARAALAGGHTQYF.

This chain joins TRBV5-5 and TRBJ2-3; the match to TRBD2 covers 13 bases. The CDR3 has 16 residues. Germline assignment: CDR1 SGHKS and CDR2 YYEKEE (reference sequence). J gave up 2 bases and V 4 bases, and 4 bases lay outside the gene matches. DNA for the CDR3: TGTGCCAGCAGCACCGGGACTAGCGGGGACACAGATACGCAGTATTTT. Translating gives CASSTGTSGDTDTQYF.

This clonotype was detected only a few times. The chain combines TRBV18 with TRBJ1-1, with a possible D match to TRBD1 (5 bases). Germline V gene lookup returns CDR1 KGHSH and CDR2 LQKENI. Deletions cut 5 bases from V and 0 bases from J, with 13 bases between. The CDR3 contains 15 residues. This CDR3 is CASSLIGDMNTEAFF. Here the CDR3 DNA reads TGTGCCAGCTCATTGATAGGGGATATGAACACTGAAGCTTTCTTT.

The CDR3 is CSVEDSPNEQYF. CDR3 DNA sequence: TGCAGCGTGGAGGACAGTCCCAACGAGCAGTACTTC. The chain carries TRBV29-1 and TRBJ2-7; the D gene is possibly TRBD1 (6 bases). Germline-derived CDR1 and CDR2 are SQVTM and ANQGSEA. The CDR3 is made up of 12 amino acids. Trimming removed 6 bases at V and 5 bases at J, with 14 bases between.

The genes are TRBV24-1 and TRBJ1-2; D remains ambiguous. Looked up from germline, CDR1 is KGHDR and CDR2 is SFDVKD. Trimming left V 2 bases short and J 5 bases short, with 5 bases between. There are 12 residues in the CDR3. CDR3 in amino acids: CATSDSEYGYTF. The CDR3 coding sequence is TGTGCCACCAGTGATTCTGAATATGGCTACACCTTC.

The chain is built from TRBV27 and TRBJ2-7; TRBD2 is a possible D gene (6 bases). The CDR3 extends over 12 amino acids. Trimming removed 4 bases at V and 6 bases at J, with 10 bases between. Germline-derived CDR1 and CDR2 are MNHEY and SMNVEV (reference sequence). CDR3 sequence (DNA): TGTGCCAGCAGTTCCGGGAGTCCCGAGCAGTACTTC. It codes for CASSSGSPEQYF.

This clonotype was seen many times. V and J are TRBV7-9 and TRBJ2-1, with no clear D. V was pared by 4 bases and J by 7 bases, with 5 bases between. This CDR3 has 11 amino acids. CDR1 and CDR2 from the germline V gene are SEHNR and FQNEAQ (reference sequence). The CDR3 DNA is TGTGCCAGCAGCTCGAGGAATGAGCAGTTCTTC. It yields the protein CASSSRNEQFF.

V and J are TRBV12-3 or TRBV12-4 and TRBJ2-7; D gene uncertain. The germline V and J ends were trimmed by 4 bases and 4 bases, with 14 bases remaining between them. The CDR3 contains 14 residues. CDR3 nucleotides: TGTGCCAGCAGTTATGCTTGGGGTCGATACGAGCAGTACTTC. Protein product: CASSYAWGRYEQYF.

The chain links TRBV5-4 to TRBJ2-5; D is possibly TRBD1 (6 bases). Germline assignment: CDR1 SGHNT and CDR2 YYREEE (reference sequence). The CDR3 runs 14 residues. Trimming pared 3 bases from V and 4 bases from J, leaving 13 bases between. The CDR3 loop is CASSSKGDGETQYF. In nucleotides, the CDR3 is TGTGCCAGCAGCTCAAAGGGGGATGGAGAGACCCAGTACTTC.